The clone carrying this T cell receptor (beta chain) was seen a handful of times. This specimen comes from a study of Graves' ophthalmopathy and Graves' hyperthyroidism. Amplification targeted the TCR beta CDR3 regions, with RNA transcripts as the source material. HTBI-primed first-round RT-PCR preceded second-round multiplex PCR. TCRdb analysed the multiplex PCR reads with MiXCR anew, one entry per CDR3 protein. The data show around 1.1 million distinct CDR3 sequences, with approximately 35% seen just once and around 10% held by the top ten. The V gene lost 3 bases and the J gene lost 7 bases, with 12 bases spanning the gap. The CDR3 spans 14 residues. From germline, CDR1 is MGHDK and CDR2 SYGVNS.

The sequence came from an adult man with Graves' hyperthyroidism. Sequences were obtained from peripheral blood or thyroid tissue (not recorded which). This chain connects TRBV25-1 to TRBJ1-4; the D gene is possibly TRBD1 (6 bases). CDR3 sequence: CASSEHREIEKLFF. The CDR3 region has the DNA TGTGCCAGCAGTGAGCACAGGGAAATTGAAAAACTGTTTTTT.